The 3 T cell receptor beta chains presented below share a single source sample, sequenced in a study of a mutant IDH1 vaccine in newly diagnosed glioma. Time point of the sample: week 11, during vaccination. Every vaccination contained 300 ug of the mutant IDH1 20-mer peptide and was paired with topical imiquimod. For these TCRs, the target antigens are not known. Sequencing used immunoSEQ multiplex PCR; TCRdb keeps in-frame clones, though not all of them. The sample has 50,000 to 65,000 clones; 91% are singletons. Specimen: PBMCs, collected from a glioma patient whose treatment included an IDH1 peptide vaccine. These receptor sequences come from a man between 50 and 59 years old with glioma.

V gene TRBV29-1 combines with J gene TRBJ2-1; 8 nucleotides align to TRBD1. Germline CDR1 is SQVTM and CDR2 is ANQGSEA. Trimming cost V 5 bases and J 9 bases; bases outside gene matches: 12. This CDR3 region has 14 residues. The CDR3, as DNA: TGCAGCGTTTGGACAGGGAAGAGGAATGTTGAGCAGTTCTTC. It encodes CSVWTGKRNVEQFF.

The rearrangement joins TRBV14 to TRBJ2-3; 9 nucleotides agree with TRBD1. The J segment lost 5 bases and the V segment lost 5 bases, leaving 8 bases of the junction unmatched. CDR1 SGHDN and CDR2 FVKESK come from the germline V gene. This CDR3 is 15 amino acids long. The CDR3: CASSSGQGLQDTQYF. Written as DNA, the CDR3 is TGTGCCAGCAGCTCTGGACAGGGGCTTCAAGATACGCAGTATTTT.

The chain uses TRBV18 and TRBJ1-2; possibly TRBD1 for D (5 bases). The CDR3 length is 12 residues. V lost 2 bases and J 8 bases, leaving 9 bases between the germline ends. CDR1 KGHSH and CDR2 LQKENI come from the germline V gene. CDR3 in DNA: TGTGCCAGCTCACCAGTAGGGGTAGGCTACACCTTC. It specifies CASSPVGVGYTF.